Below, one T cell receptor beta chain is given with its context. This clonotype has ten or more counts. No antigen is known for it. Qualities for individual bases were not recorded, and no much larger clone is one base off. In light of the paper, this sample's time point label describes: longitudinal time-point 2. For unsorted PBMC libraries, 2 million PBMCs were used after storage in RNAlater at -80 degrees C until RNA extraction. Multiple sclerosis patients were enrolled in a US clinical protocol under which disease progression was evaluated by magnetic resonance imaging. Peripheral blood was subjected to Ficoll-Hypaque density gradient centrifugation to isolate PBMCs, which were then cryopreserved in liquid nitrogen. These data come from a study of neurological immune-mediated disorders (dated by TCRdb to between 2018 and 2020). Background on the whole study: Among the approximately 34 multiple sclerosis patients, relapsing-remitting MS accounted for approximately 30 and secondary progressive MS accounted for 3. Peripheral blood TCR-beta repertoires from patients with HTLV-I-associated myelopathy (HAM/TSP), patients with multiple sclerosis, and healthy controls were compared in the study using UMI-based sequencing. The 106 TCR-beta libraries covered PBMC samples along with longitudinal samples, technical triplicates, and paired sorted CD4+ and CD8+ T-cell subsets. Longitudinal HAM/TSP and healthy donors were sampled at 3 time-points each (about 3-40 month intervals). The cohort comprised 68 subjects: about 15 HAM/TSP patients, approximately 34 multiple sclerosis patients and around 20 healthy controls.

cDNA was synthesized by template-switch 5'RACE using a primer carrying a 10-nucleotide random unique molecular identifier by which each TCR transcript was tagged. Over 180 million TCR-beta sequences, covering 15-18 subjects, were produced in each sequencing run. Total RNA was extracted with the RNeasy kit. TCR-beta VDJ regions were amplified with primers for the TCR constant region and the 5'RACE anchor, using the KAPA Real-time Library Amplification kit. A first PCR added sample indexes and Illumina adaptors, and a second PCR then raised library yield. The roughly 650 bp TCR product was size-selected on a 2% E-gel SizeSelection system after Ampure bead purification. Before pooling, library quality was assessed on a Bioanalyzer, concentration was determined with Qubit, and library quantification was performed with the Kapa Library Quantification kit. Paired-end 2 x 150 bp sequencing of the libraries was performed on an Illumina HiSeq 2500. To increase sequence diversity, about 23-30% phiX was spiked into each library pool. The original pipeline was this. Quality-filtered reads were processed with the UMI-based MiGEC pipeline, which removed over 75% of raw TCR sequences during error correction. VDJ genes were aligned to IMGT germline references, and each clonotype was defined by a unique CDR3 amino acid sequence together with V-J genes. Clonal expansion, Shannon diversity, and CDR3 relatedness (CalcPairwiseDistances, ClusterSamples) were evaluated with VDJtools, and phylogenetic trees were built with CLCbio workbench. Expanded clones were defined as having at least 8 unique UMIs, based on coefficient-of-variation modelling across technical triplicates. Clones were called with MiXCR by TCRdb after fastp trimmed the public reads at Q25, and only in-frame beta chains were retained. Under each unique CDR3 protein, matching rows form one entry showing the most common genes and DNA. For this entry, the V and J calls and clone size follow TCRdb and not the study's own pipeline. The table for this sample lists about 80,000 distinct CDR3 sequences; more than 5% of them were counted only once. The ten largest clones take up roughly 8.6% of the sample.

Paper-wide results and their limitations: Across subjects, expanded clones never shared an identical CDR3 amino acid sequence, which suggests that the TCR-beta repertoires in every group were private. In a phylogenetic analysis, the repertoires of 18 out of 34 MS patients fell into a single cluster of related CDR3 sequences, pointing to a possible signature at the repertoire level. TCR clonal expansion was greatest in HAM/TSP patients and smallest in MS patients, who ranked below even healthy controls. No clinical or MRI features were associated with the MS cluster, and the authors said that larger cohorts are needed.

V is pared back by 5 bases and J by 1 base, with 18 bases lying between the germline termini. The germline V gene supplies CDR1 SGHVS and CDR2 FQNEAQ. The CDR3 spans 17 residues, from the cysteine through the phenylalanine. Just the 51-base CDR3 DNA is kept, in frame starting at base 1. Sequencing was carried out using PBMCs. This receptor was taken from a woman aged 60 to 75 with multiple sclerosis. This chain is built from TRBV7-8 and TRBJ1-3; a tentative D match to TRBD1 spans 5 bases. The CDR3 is CASSPMAGRGSGNTIYF. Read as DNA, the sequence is TGTGCCAGCAGCCCTATGGCGGGGAGGGGATCTGGAAACACCATATATTTT.